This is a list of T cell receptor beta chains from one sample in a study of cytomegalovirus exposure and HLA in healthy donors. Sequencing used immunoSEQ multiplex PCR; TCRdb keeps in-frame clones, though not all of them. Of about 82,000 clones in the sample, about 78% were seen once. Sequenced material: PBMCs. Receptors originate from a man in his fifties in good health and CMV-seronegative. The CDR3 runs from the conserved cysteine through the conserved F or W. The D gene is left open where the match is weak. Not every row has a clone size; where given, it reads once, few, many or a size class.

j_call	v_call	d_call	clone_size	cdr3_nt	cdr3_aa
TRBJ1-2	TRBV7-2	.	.	TGTGCCAGCAGCCCCGACAGCGATGGCTACACCTTC	CASSPDSDGYTF
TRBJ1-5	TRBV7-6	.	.	TGTGCCAGCAGCTTAGGGAGGGATAGCAATCAGCCCCAGCATTTT	CASSLGRDSNQPQHF
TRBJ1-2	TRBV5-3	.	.	TGTGCCAGCAGCTTGGATCGACCCGGGGGGGGCTACACCTTC	CASSLDRPGGGYTF
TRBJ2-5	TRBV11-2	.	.	TGTGCCAGCAGCCCTGACAACAAACGGGAGACCCAGTACTTC	CASSPDNKRETQYF
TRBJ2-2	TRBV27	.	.	TGTGCCAGCAGTTTATATCGCGGCACCGGGGAGCTGTTTTTT	CASSLYRGTGELFF
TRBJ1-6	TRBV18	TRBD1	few	TGTGCCAGCCATATTACGGAGGGGGCTTCACCCCTCCACTTT	CASHITEGASPLHF
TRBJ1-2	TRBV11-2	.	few	TGTGCCAGCAGCGGTCTCACAGGGACCTATGGCTACACCTTC	CASSGLTGTYGYTF
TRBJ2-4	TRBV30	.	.	TGTGCCTGGCTAGCCAAAAACATTCAGTACTTC	CAWLAKNIQYF
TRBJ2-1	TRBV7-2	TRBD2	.	TGTGCCAGCAGCTTCCGACTAGCGGGGGCTAGAGAGCAGTTCTTC	CASSFRLAGAREQFF
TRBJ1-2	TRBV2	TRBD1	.	TGTGCCAGCAGCTTCGACAGGGGCAACTATGGCTACACCTTC	CASSFDRGNYGYTF
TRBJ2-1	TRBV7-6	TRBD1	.	TGTGCCAGCAGCCTCGGGACAGGGGGCGGAAATGAGCAGTTCTTC	CASSLGTGGGNEQFF
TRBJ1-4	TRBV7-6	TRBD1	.	TGTGCCAGCGGATCCTTCGGGACAGGGGTCGGAAAACTGTTTTTT	CASGSFGTGVGKLFF
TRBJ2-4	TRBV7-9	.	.	TGTGCCAGCAGCCCCATAGCTGGCGGGGTAGCCAAAAACATTCAGTACTTC	CASSPIAGGVAKNIQYF
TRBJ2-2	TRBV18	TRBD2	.	TGTGCCAGCTCACGGAGGGACTACCCGAGCACCGGGGAGCTGTTTTTT	CASSRRDYPSTGELFF
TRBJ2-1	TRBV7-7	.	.	TGTGCTAGCAGCTTAGCGTCGGTCTCTACTTACAATGAGCAGTTCTTC	CASSLASVSTYNEQFF
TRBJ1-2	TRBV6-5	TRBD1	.	TGTGCCAGCAGTTCCGACAGGGGGCGCTATGGCTACACCTTC	CASSSDRGRYGYTF
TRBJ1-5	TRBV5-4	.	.	TGTGCCAGCAGCTTTGGGCCGGACAGCATAAATCAGCCCCAGCATTTT	CASSFGPDSINQPQHF